This T cell receptor (beta chain) was recorded in a study of cytomegalovirus exposure and HLA in healthy donors. The wider study: Among the approximately 370 donors who were genotyped, approximately 84% fell in the genetic ancestry cluster that is associated with self-reported Caucasian donors. Study findings and constraints: What TCR beta sequences reportedly achieved was accurate prediction of HLA-A and HLA-B alleles in most subjects.

60 Vbeta and 13 Jbeta primers were used in PCR. In the original workflow: In a later analysis, the count reached 82 million or so unique TCR beta chains, with about 9.9 million shared. Profiled with immunoSEQ multiplex PCR; TCRdb holds only in-frame clones, not every one. The V and J calls and clone size come from that table; D and trimming were worked out from the DNA. This sample carries about 67,000 clones, approximately 67% of them seen once, and the ten largest clones take 2% to 2.5%. CDR3 length: 15 residues. V trimming: 4 bases; J trimming: 3 bases; junction bases outside the gene matches: 3. Per the germline V gene, CDR1 is SGHVS and CDR2 is FNYEAQ. As concerns this clone: The antigen is undetermined.

This receptor was identified in a woman in her 30s in good health and CMV-seronegative. Sequencing was carried out using PBMCs. The chain couples TRBV7-6 to TRBJ2-2; TRBD1 aligns across 9 bases. The CDR3 nucleotides read TGTGCCAGCAGCTCCGACAGGGGGTACACCGGGGAGCTGTTTTTT. The encoded protein is CASSSDRGYTGELFF.